A single sample is the source of the 10 T cell receptor beta chains below, sequenced in a study of cytomegalovirus exposure and HLA in healthy donors (dated by TCRdb to about 2017). Libraries were constructed by the immunoSEQ multiplex PCR assay. For the multiplex PCR, a mixture combining 60 forward primers for TCR Vbeta segments and 13 reverse primers for TCR Jbeta segments was used. TCRdb re-hosts the immuneACCESS table, in-frame sequences only. Its copies lack some clones; in the studies checked, an unresolved V gene accounts for under half of them, and the cause for the rest is not known. Present in this sample are about 88,000 clones, about 90% of which were seen just once. 2% to 2.5% of the sample is in the top ten clones. Material for sequencing was PBMCs. Receptor source: a man aged 18 to 30 in good health and CMV-seronegative.

In DNA, the CDR3 is TGTGCCAGCAGCCAAGAGTCTAGGCTAGCGGGGATCTCCTACGAGCAGTACTTC. Amino acid sequence: CASSQESRLAGISYEQYF. V is TRBV14 and J is TRBJ2-7; 9 nucleotides match TRBD2. The CDR3 contains 18 residues. Germline loops: CDR1 SGHDN, CDR2 FVKESK. V was clipped by 0 bases and J by 0 bases; unmatched bases: 9.

V is TRBV2 and J is TRBJ2-7, with D hard to call. V gave up 6 bases and J gave up 2 bases, with 8 bases separating them. This CDR3 is 12 amino acids long. Germline V gene lookup returns CDR1 SNHLY and CDR2 FYNNEI. The CDR3 DNA reads as TGTGCCAGCAGGATAGTTACCTACGAGCAGTACTTC. It encodes CASRIVTYEQYF. Variable domain in full (rest from reference TRBV2 and TRBJ2-7): EPEVTQTPSHQVTQMGQEVILRCVPISNHLYFYWYRQILGQKVEFLVSFYNNEISEKSEIFDDQFSVERPDGSNFTLKIRSTKLEDSAMYFCASRIVTYEQYFGPGTRLTVT.

This chain joins TRBV7-2 and TRBJ2-6, with D uncertain. The germline V gene encodes CDR1 SGHTA and CDR2 FQGNSA. The CDR3 sequence is 15 residues long. V was trimmed by 0 bases and J by 2 bases, leaving 5 bases between them. CDR3 in amino acids: CASSLAPTGANVLTF. The CDR3 DNA follows: TGTGCCAGCAGCTTAGCCCCAACTGGGGCCAACGTCCTGACTTTC.

V usage is TRBV29-1 and J usage is TRBJ1-1; D not resolved. This CDR3 contains 12 residues. Trimming took off 4 bases at V and 1 base at J, with 7 bases between the two ends. Germline CDR1 reads SQVTM; CDR2 reads ANQGSEA. The CDR3 bases are TGCAGCGTTGTGGGAGGGAACACTGAAGCTTTCTTT. Protein sequence: CSVVGGNTEAFF.

A single count supports this clone. The chain recombines TRBV5-1 with TRBJ2-2; D perhaps matches TRBD2 (5 bases). V lost 4 bases, J lost 11 bases, and 15 bases lay in between. Germline values: CDR1 SGHRS, CDR2 YFSETQ. There are 13 residues in the CDR3. The CDR3 sequence: CASSKGGLLELFF. In nucleotides, the CDR3 is TGCGCCAGCAGCAAAGGCGGGCTTCTAGAGCTGTTTTTT.

J is TRBJ1-2 and V is TRBV29-1, with 10 nucleotides matching TRBD1. Germline trimming cut 7 bases from V and 5 bases from J; bases unmatched to any gene: 10. The CDR3 loop spans 14 amino acids. Germline assignment: CDR1 SQVTM and CDR2 ANQGSEA. The CDR3 DNA reads as TGCAGCGCCCGCCGGGACAGGGGTGGTTATGGCTACACCTTC. Its protein product is CSARRDRGGYGYTF.

This sequence joins TRBV18 and TRBJ2-5; 7 bases match TRBD1. The CDR3 has 13 residues. Germline trimming cut 3 bases from V and 3 bases from J; bases unmatched to any gene: 1. CDR1 is KGHSH and CDR2 is LQKENI in the germline V gene. The CDR3 DNA is TGTGCCAGCTCACCTGGGACAGAAGAGACCCAGTACTTC. Protein product: CASSPGTEETQYF.

The chain is built from TRBV28 and TRBJ1-4, with D perhaps matching TRBD1 (5 bases). Trimming took off 2 bases at V and 12 bases at J, with 13 bases between the two ends. CDR3 size: 13 residues. Per germline, CDR1 MDHEN and CDR2 SYDVKM. The CDR3 sequence is CASSLQGITELFF. CDR3 DNA sequence: TGTGCCAGCAGTTTACAGGGTATTACAGAACTGTTTTTT.

This clone has more than one count but fewer than ten. The chain carries TRBV6-1 and TRBJ1-3; D not resolved. Germline lookup yields CDR1 MNHNS and CDR2 SASEGT. The germline V and J ends were trimmed by 0 bases and 11 bases, with 14 bases remaining between them. The CDR3 consists of 14 residues. The CDR3 here is CASSEARSVRAIYF. In nucleotides, the CDR3 is TGTGCCAGCAGTGAAGCGCGTTCGGTGCGCGCCATATATTTT.

This chain connects TRBV7-9 to TRBJ2-3, with a weak D call TRBD1 (6 bases). This CDR3 is 18 amino acids long. V was clipped by 1 base and J by 4 bases, with 21 bases between them. Germline assignment: CDR1 SEHNR and CDR2 FQNEAQ (reference sequence). CDR3 bases: TGTGCCAGCAGCTTAGTCGGACAGTTTGAGTTCCTGGCAGATACGCAGTATTTT. Translated: CASSLVGQFEFLADTQYF.